This T cell receptor (beta chain) came from a study of cytomegalovirus exposure and HLA in healthy donors. Study-level findings and limits: Later, an analysis showed that TCR beta chains associated with HLA were more clonally expanded than others that were equally common. Further analysis was carried out later, and it showed several of the most significant clusters appearing linked to common viral pathogens.

In regard to this clone: What it binds is not known.

The V end was cut by 0 bases, the J end by 8 bases, with 10 bases between. CDR1 is LGHNA, CDR2 YSLEER, per germline. The CDR3 covers 14 residues. Primers for the PCR totalled 60 Vbeta and 13 Jbeta. The data were produced by immunoSEQ multiplex PCR, yet TCRdb's version contains in-frame clones alone and is incomplete. This sample has over 150,000 clones, with more than 65% found just once. The sequence came from a woman aged 45-65 years in good health and CMV-seronegative. V is TRBV4-3 and J is TRBJ1-4; D gene unclear. Specimen: PBMCs. CDR3 residues: CASSQEDKLEKLFF. CDR3 sequence (DNA): TGCGCCAGCAGCCAAGAAGACAAGCTCGAAAAACTGTTTTTT.